Listed below are T cell receptor beta chains from one sample, sequenced in a study of blood T cell repertoires in COVID-19. Assay: immunoSEQ multiplex PCR; the TCRdb copy retains only in-frame clones and omits some. The sample lists 130,000 to 150,000 clones, 60% to 85% seen once, with 1.9% in the top ten. Material: peripheral blood. The receptors shown here come from an older woman with acute or convalescent COVID-19. Both conserved end residues are part of each CDR3.

CDR3 length,J gene,V gene,CDR3 protein
13,TRBJ1-1,TRBV18,CASSPEGSTEAFF
17,TRBJ1-5,TRBV28,CASSPFDRVGYNQPQHF
17,TRBJ2-5,TRBV7-9,CASSLQLLLGGPAPQYF
23,TRBJ2-1,TRBV9,CASSVATGVPGLAGGAQYNEQFF
15,TRBJ1-2,TRBV7-9,CASSLAAGGTYGYTF
10,TRBJ1-2,TRBV6-1,CAGGYGGYTF
15,TRBJ2-5,TRBV5-4,CASSSPAGGRETQYF
14,TRBJ2-2,TRBV5-1,CASSLTSFAGELFF
18,TRBJ2-7,TRBV9,CASSVPRSPGLRSYEQYF
13,TRBJ2-2,TRBV30,CAVSGSFAGELFF
14,TRBJ2-7,TRBV5-6,CASSLLAGAYEQYF
16,TRBJ2-1,TRBV5-1,CASRRGASGAYNEQFF
12,TRBJ1-2,TRBV24-1,CATSDQRYGYTF
13,TRBJ2-4,TRBV29-1,CSVAAGGANIQYF
17,TRBJ2-7,TRBV28,CASSLSPRLALSYEQYF
20,TRBJ2-6,TRBV11-3,CASSLDGQGWLFSGANVLTF
15,TRBJ2-3,TRBV5-1,CASSIPAGARDTQYF
13,TRBJ2-1,TRBV27,CASSLASYNEQFF
13,TRBJ2-7,TRBV30,CAWSTTPSYEQYF
14,TRBJ1-2,TRBV30,CAWSEGQGIGGYTF
14,TRBJ1-6,TRBV5-4,CASSMAGVNSPLHF
16,TRBJ2-1,TRBV5-1,CASRPPGLAGVSEQFF
15,TRBJ2-2,TRBV5-1,CASRTGTRESGELFF
12,TRBJ2-7,TRBV14,CASSGELYEQYF
12,TRBJ1-1,TRBV6-6,CASSYSDRQAFF
18,TRBJ1-1,TRBV25-1,CASSDLREASSLNTEAFF
16,TRBJ2-7,TRBV7-9,CASSSMVGRSSYEQYF
14,TRBJ1-1,TRBV6-5,CASSYPVGETEAFF
14,TRBJ1-1,TRBV2,CASRGLRGNTEAFF
14,TRBJ2-1,TRBV5-1,CASSFLPGYNEQFF
11,TRBJ2-3,TRBV5-1,CASSLKDTQYF
13,TRBJ2-7,TRBV12-3/TRBV12-4,CASRRTSGYEQYF
15,TRBJ2-1,TRBV11-2,CASRTQGGSYNEQFF
15,TRBJ1-2,TRBV5-5,CASSLAGRVDYGYTF
21,TRBJ1-6,TRBV5-3,CARSLKVPYRRVSSYNSPLHF
14,TRBJ2-3,TRBV11-2,CASSLNRFIDTQYF
15,TRBJ2-1,TRBV6-6,CASSYAGVNYNEQFF
15,TRBJ2-3,TRBV28,CASSLEGRVTDTQYF
15,TRBJ1-3,TRBV12-5,CASGPPGISGNTIYF